This entry describes one T cell receptor beta chain. A much larger clone sits a single nucleotide away, making a read error possible. The data were obtained in a study of T cells in Graves' hyperthyroidism and ophthalmopathy. The CDR3 consists of 11 residues. Per germline, CDR1 DFQATT and CDR2 SNEGSKA (reference sequence). The V and J ends lost 2 bases and 10 bases respectively, with 9 bases between them. Amplification yielded TCR beta CDR3 regions, with RNA transcripts as the source. In the first-round RT-PCR of the TCR CDR3, the HTBI primer set was used. TCRdb re-called the multiplex PCR reads through MiXCR, storing one row per CDR3 protein. Here the sample spans approximately 370,000 distinct CDR3 sequences, approximately 15% being singletons.

The V call is TRBV20-1, the J call TRBJ2-1; D may be TRBD2 (5 bases). This receptor was taken from a woman in her thirties with Graves' hyperthyroidism. The source material was blood. CDR3 region: CSARRAGEQFF. CDR3 coding DNA: TGCAGTGCTAGACGGGCGGGCGAGCAGTTCTTC.